The 9 T cell receptor beta chains presented below share a single source sample, sequenced in a study of blood T cells in healthy people across ages. Then a second PCR, running roughly 7 to 11 cycles, was carried out with a sample-barcoded 5' primer and a J-beta primer mix. MiXCR, applied by TCRdb to the 5' RACE reads, yields one record per CDR3 protein. The data contain about 1.6 million distinct CDR3 sequences, roughly a third of them singletons. Sequencing input: blood. Receptor source: a woman in her 30s in good health.

This clonotype showed up just a few times. The chain links TRBV6-1 to TRBJ2-7; D might be TRBD2 (5 bases). The ends were cut back, 3 bases at V and 4 bases at J, with 13 bases in the middle. Germline V gives CDR1 MNHNS, CDR2 SASEGT. This CDR3 has 14 amino acids. CDR3 amino acids: CASSDVLGEYEQYF. CDR3 DNA: TGTGCCAGCAGTGATGTTTTGGGAGAGTACGAGCAGTACTTC.

The chain has TRBV10-3 and TRBJ1-6, with TRBD1 matching over 11 bases. Germline lookup yields CDR1 ENHRY and CDR2 SYGVKD. The V gene end was trimmed by 6 bases and the J gene end by 10 bases; junction bases not matched to a gene: 2. This CDR3 is built from 13 residues. The CDR3 reads CAIRGQGESPLHF. In DNA, the CDR3 is TGTGCCATCAGGGGACAGGGGGAATCACCCCTCCACTTT.

The genes are TRBV27 and TRBJ2-7; D unclear. Germline V gene data show CDR1 as MNHEY and CDR2 as SMNVEV (reference sequence). Trimming shortened V by 9 bases and J by 0 bases, and 12 bases separated the two germline ends. CDR3 length equals 13 residues. The CDR3 here is CARSRRSSYEQYF. Here the CDR3 DNA reads TGTGCCAGATCGAGACGGAGCTCCTACGAGCAGTACTTC.

This clonotype showed up just a few times. The chain links TRBV6-5 to TRBJ2-1; D may be TRBD2 (6 bases). The CDR3 runs 12 residues. Germline V gene data show CDR1 as MNHEY and CDR2 as SVGAGI. The CDR3 sequence is CASGGLGGEQFF. CDR3 coding DNA: TGTGCTTCTGGGGGACTTGGAGGTGAGCAGTTCTTC.

This chain joins TRBV6-1 and TRBJ1-6, with 7 bases lining up with TRBD1. From germline, CDR1 is MNHNS and CDR2 SASEGT. Trimming at V came to 4 bases and at J to 3 bases, leaving 9 bases not matched to a gene. The CDR3 loop spans 17 amino acids. CDR3 in amino acids: CASSVQGEAYYNSPLHF. As DNA, the CDR3 is TGTGCCAGCAGTGTTCAGGGGGAGGCCTACTATAATTCACCCCTCCACTTT.

This clonotype was seen a handful of times. J is TRBJ2-5 and V is TRBV3-1; D is undetermined. Germline CDR1 LGHDT, CDR2 YNNKEL (reference sequence). This CDR3 region has 14 residues. V shed 0 bases and J shed 1 base, with 6 bases lying between them. CDR3 region: CASSQEPSQETQYF. The CDR3, as DNA: TGTGCCAGCAGCCAAGAGCCCAGCCAAGAGACCCAGTACTTC.

The chain carries TRBV29-1 and TRBJ2-3; 9 bases line up with TRBD2. The CDR3 sequence is 15 residues long. Germline lookup yields CDR1 SQVTM and CDR2 ANQGSEA. Unmatched junction bases numbered 4, after V lost 1 base and J lost 2 bases. CDR3: CSVEGPSGVTDTQYF. DNA for the CDR3: TGCAGCGTTGAAGGTCCTAGCGGGGTCACAGATACGCAGTATTTT.

Regarding this clonotype: A much more abundant neighbour one base away suggests this may be a read error. V and J are TRBV6-1 and TRBJ2-6; TRBD1 might be the D (6 bases). This CDR3 region has 13 residues. CDR1 and CDR2 from the germline V gene are MNHNS and SASEGT. The CDR3 region has the DNA TGTGCCAGCAGGGAAGGGGGTGACAACGTCCTGACTTTC. It translates to CASREGGDNVLTF.

V and J are TRBV5-4 and TRBJ2-1; 10 bases map to TRBD2. The CDR3 extends over 15 amino acids. Germline assignment: CDR1 SGHNT and CDR2 YYREEE (reference sequence). The V segment lost 4 bases and the J segment 7 bases; nucleotides outside the gene matches: 8. The CDR3 nucleotides are TGTGCCAGCAGCCCCAGCGGGAGGGATTGGAATGAGCAGTTCTTC. This gives the protein CASSPSGRDWNEQFF.